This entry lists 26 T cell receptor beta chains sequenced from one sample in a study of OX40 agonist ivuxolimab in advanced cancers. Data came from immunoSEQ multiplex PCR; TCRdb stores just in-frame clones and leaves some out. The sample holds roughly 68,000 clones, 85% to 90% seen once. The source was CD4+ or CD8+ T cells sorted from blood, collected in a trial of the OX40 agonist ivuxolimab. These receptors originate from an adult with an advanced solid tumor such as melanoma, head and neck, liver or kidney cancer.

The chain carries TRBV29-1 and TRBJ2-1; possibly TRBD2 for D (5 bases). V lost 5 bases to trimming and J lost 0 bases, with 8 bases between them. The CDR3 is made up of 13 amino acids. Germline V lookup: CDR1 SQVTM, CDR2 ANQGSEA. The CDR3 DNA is TGCAGCGTTTATACTAGCTCCTACAATGAGCAGTTCTTC. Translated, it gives CSVYTSSYNEQFF.

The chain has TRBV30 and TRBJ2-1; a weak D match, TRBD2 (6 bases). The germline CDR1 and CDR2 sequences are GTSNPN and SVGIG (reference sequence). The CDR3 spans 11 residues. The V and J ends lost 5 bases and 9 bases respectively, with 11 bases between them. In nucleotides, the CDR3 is TGTGCCTGGGGGGAGGTAGCTGAGCAGTTCTTC. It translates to CAWGEVAEQFF. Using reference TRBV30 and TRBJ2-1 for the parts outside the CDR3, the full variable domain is SQTIHQWPATLVQPVGSPLSLECTVEGTSNPNLYWYRQAAGRGLQLLFYSVGIGQISSEVPQNLSASRPQDRQFILSSKKLLLSDSGFYLCAWGEVAEQFFGPGTRLTVL.

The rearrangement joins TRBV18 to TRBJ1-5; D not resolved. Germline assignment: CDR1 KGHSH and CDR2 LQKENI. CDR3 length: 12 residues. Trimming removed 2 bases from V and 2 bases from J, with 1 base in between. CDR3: CASSPGNQPQHF. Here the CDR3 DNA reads TGTGCCAGCTCACCAGGCAATCAGCCCCAGCATTTT.

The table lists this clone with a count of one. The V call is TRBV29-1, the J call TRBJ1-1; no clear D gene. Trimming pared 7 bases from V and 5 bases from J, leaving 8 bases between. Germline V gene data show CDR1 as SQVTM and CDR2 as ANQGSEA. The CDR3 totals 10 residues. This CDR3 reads CSAGRTEAFF. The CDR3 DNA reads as TGCAGCGCTGGACGTACTGAAGCTTTCTTT.

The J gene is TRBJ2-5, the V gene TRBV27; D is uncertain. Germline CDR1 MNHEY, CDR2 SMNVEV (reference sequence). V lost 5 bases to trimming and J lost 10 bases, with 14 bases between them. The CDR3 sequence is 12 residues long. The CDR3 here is CASSGRRSDQYF. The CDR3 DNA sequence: TGTGCCAGCAGTGGTAGGAGATCGGACCAGTACTTC.

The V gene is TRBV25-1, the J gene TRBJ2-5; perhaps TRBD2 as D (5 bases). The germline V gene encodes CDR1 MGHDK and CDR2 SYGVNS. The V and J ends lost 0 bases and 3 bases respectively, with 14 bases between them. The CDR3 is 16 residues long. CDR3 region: CASSEYIGDREETQYF. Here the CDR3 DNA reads TGTGCCAGCAGTGAATATATCGGGGATCGGGAAGAGACCCAGTACTTC.

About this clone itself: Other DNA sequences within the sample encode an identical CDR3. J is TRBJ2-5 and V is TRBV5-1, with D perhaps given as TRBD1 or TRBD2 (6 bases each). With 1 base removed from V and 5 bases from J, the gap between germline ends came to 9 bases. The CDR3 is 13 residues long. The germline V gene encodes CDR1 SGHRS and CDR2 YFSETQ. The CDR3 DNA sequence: TGCGCCAGCAGCTTGAGGGGGGATGAGACCCAGTACTTC. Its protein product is CASSLRGDETQYF.

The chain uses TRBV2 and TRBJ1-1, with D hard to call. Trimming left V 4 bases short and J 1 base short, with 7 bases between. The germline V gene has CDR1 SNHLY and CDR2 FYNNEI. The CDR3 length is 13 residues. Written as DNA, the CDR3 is TGTGCCAGCAGTGTTCTACAGAACACTGAAGCTTTCTTT. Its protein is CASSVLQNTEAFF. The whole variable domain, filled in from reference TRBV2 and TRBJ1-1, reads EPEVTQTPSHQVTQMGQEVILRCVPISNHLYFYWYRQILGQKVEFLVSFYNNEISEKSEIFDDQFSVERPDGSNFTLKIRSTKLEDSAMYFCASSVLQNTEAFFGQGTRLTVV.

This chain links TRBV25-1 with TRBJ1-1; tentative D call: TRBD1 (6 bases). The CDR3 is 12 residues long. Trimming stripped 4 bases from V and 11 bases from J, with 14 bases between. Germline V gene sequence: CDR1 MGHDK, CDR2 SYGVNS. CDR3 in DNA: TGTGCCAGCAGTGGAAGAAGACAGGATGCTTTCTTT. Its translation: CASSGRRQDAFF.

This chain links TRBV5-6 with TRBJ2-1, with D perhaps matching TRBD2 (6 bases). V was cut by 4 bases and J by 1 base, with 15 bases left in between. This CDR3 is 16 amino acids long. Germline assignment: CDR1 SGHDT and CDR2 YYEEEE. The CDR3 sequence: CASSRLTGESYNEQFF. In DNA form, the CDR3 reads TGTGCCAGCAGCCGCTTGACGGGAGAGTCCTACAATGAGCAGTTCTTC.

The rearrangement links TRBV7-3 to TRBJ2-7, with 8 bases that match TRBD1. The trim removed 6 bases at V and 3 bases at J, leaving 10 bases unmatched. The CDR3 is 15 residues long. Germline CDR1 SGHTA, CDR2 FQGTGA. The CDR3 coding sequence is TGTGCCAGCAGTCCTAGCCAGGGGGCTTACTACGAGCAGTACTTC. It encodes CASSPSQGAYYEQYF.

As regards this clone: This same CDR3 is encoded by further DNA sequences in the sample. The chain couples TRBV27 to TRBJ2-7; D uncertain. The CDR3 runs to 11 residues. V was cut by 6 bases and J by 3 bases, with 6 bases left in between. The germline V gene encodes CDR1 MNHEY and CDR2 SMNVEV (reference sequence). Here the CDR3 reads CASRGGYEQYF. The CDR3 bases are TGTGCCAGCAGGGGCGGCTACGAGCAGTACTTC.

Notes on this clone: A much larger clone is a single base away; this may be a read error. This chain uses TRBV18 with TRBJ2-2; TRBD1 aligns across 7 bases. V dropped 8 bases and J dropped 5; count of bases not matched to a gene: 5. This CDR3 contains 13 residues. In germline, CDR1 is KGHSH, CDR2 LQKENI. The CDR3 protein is CASIQGPTGELFF. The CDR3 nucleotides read TGTGCCAGCATACAGGGGCCTACCGGGGAGCTGTTTTTT.

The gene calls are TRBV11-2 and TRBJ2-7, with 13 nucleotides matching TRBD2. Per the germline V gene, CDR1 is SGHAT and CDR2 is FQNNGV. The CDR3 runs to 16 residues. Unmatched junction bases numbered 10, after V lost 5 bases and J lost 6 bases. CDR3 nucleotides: TGTGCCAGCAGCCTGCCGGGACTAGCGGGAAGTTCCGAGCAGTACTTC. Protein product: CASSLPGLAGSSEQYF.

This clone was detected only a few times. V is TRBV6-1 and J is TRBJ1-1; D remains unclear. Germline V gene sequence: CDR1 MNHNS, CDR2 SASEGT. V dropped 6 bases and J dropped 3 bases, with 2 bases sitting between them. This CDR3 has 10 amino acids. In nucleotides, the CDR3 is TGTGCCAGCAGATACACTGAAGCTTTCTTT. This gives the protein CASRYTEAFF.

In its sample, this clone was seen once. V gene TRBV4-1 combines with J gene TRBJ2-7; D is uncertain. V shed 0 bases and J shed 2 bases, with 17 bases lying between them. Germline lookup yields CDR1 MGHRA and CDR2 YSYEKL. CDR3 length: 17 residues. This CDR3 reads CASSQDGLGAGAYEQYF. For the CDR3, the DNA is TGCGCCAGCAGCCAAGATGGCCTGGGTGCCGGCGCCTACGAGCAGTACTTC.

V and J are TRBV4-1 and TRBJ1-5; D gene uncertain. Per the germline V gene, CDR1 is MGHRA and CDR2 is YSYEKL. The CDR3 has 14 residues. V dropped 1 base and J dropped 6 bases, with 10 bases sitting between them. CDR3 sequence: CASSQVKSPQPQHF. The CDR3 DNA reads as TGCGCCAGCAGCCAAGTCAAGAGTCCTCAGCCCCAGCATTTT.

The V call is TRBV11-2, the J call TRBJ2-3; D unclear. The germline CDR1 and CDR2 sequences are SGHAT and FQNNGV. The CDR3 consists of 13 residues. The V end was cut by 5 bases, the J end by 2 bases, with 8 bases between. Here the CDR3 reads CASSLGYTDTQYF. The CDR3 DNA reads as TGTGCCAGCAGCCTAGGCTACACAGATACGCAGTATTTT.

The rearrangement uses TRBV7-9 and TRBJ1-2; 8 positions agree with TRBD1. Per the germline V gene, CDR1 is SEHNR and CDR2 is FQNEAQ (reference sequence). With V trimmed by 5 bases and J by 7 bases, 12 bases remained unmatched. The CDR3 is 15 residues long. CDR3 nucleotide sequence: TGTGCCAGCAGCGTCCCGGGACAGGTGGTGGGTGGCTACACCTTC. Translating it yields CASSVPGQVVGGYTF. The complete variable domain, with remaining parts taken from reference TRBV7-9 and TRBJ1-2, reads DTGVSQNPRHKITKRGQNVTFRCDPISEHNRLYWYRQTLGQGPEFLTYFQNEAQLEKSRLLSDRFSAERPKGSFSTLEIQRTEQGDSAMYLCASSVPGQVVGGYTFGSGTRLTVV.

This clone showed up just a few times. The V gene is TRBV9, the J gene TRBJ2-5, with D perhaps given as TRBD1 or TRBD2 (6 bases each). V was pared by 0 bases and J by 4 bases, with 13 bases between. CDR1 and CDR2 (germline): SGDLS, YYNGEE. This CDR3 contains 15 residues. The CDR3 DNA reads TGTGCCAGCAGCGTAGAACAGGGAGGCGGAGAGACCCAGTACTTC. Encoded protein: CASSVEQGGGETQYF.

CDR3 bases: TGTGCCAGCAGTTGGGGGGGAAACACAGATACGCAGTATTTT. This translates into CASSWGGNTDTQYF. The genes are TRBV6-6 and TRBJ2-3; 7 positions match TRBD2. Germline V CDR1 and CDR2: MNHNY, SVGAGI (reference sequence). After removal of 4 bases from V and 2 bases from J, the junction contained 3 bases not matched to a gene. The CDR3 is 14 residues long.

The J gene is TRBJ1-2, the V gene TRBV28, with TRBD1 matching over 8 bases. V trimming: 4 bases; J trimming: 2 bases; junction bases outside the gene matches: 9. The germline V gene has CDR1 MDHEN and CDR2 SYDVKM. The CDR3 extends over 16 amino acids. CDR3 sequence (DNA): TGTGCCAGCAGTTCTAAGGGGGGACAGGTCAACTATGGCTACACCTTC. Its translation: CASSSKGGQVNYGYTF.

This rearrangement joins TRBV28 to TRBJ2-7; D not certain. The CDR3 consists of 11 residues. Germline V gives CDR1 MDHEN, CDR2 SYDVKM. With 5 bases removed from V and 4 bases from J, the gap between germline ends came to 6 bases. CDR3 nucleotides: TGTGCCAGCAGTGACGGTTACGAGCAGTACTTC. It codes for CASSDGYEQYF.

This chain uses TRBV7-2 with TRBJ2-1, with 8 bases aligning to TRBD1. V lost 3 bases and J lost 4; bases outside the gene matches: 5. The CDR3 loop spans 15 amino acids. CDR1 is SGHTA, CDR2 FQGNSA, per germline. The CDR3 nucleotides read TGTGCCAGCAGCTTCCCGGGACAGGATTACAATGAGCAGTTCTTC. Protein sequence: CASSFPGQDYNEQFF. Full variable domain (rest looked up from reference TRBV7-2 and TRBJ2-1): GAGVSQSPSNKVTEKGKDVELRCDPISGHTALYWYRQSLGQGLEFLIYFQGNSAPDKSGLPSDRFSAERTGGSVSTLTIQRTQQEDSAVYLCASSFPGQDYNEQFFGPGTRLTVL.

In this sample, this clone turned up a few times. The CDR3 coding sequence is TGTGCCAGCAGCGTATGGACTAGCGGGGCCAATGAGCAGTTCTTC. It yields the protein CASSVWTSGANEQFF. This chain joins TRBV5-6 and TRBJ2-1; 12 nucleotides line up with TRBD2. The CDR3 is 15 amino acids. Germline V lookup: CDR1 SGHDT, CDR2 YYEEEE. Trimming removed 4 bases from V and 6 bases from J; junction bases left unmatched: 5.

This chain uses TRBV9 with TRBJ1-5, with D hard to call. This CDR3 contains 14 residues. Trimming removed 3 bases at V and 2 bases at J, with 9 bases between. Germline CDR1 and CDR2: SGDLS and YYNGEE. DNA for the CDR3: TGTGCCAGCAGCGACGGCGGGGGCAATCAGCCCCAGCATTTT. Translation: CASSDGGGNQPQHF.